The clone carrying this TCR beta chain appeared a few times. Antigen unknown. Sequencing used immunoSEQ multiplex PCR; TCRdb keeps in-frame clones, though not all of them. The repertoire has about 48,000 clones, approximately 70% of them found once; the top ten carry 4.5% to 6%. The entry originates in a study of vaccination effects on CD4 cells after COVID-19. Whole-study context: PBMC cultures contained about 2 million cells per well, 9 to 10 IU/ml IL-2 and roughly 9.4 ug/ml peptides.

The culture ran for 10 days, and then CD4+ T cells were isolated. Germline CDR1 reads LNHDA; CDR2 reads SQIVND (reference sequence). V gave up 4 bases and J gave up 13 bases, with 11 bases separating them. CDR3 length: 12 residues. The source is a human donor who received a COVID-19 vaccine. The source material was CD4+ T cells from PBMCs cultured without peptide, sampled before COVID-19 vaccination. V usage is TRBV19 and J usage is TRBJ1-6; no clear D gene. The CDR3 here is CASSTGYPPLHF. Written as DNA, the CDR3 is TGTGCCAGTAGTACAGGTTACCCTCCCCTCCACTTT.